Given below is one TCR beta chain in context. The CDR3 is made up of 12 amino acids. Trimming at V came to 3 bases and at J to 5 bases, leaving 2 bases not matched to a gene. Germline values: CDR1 DFQATT, CDR2 SNEGSKA (reference sequence). This sample is part of a study of CD8+CD57+ T cells in acquired aplastic anemia. CDR3 and TCR beta VDJ profiling relied on a genomic DNA template. TCRdb re-called the reads through MiXCR, storing one row per CDR3 protein. Found here are roughly 63,000 distinct CDR3 sequences, around half of them singletons; the top ten hold roughly 8%. The clonotype originates from a human donor in good health, serving as a control. Sequencing was carried out using sorted CD4+, CD8+, or CD8+CD57+ T cells (not recorded which) from PBMCs. The genes are TRBV20-1 and TRBJ2-5; TRBD2 matches 8 bases. CDR3 region: CSASVAGETQYF. The DNA of the CDR3 is TGCAGTGCTAGTGTAGCGGGGGAGACCCAGTACTTC.